The source of this T cell receptor beta chain is a study of cytomegalovirus exposure and HLA in healthy donors. The PCR used 60 Vbeta and 13 Jbeta primers. Generated by immunoSEQ multiplex PCR, the TCRdb table keeps only in-frame clones and is missing some. The sample lists roughly 120,000 clones, roughly 78% seen once, with around 3.3% in the top ten. Study results and limitations: After further analysis at a later stage, 17,000 or so TCR beta sequences were associated with HLA alleles at 0.05 false discovery rate. Follow-up analysis seemed to connect common viral pathogens with several of the most significant clusters identified. DRB1 had the most TCR associations and HLA-C the fewest, a later analysis found, with rates varying by HLA locus. The presence/absence work took it that sequencing depth was about the same across donors.

V lost 3 bases, J lost 2 bases, and 4 bases stayed unmatched. This CDR3 contains 16 residues. Germline V gene lookup returns CDR1 SNHLY and CDR2 FYNNEI. This clone was picked up one time. Its specificity is not known. The chain joins TRBV2 to TRBJ2-1, with 10 bases aligning to TRBD2. Sequencing used PBMCs. The sequence was collected from a woman in her twenties or thirties in good health and CMV-seropositive. The CDR3 reads CASSDELAGTYNEQFF. The CDR3 DNA sequence: TGTGCCAGCAGTGACGAACTAGCGGGGACCTACAATGAGCAGTTCTTC. Based on the CDR3 plus reference TRBV2 and TRBJ2-1, the full variable domain is EPEVTQTPSHQVTQMGQEVILRCVPISNHLYFYWYRQILGQKVEFLVSFYNNEISEKSEIFDDQFSVERPDGSNFTLKIRSTKLEDSAMYFCASSDELAGTYNEQFFGPGTRLTVL.